Listed below are T cell receptor beta chains from one sample, sequenced in a study of tumor-infiltrating lymphocytes in primary liver carcinoma. One entry per CDR3 protein results from TCRdb running MiXCR on the multiplex PCR reads. Of about 310,000 distinct CDR3 sequences in the sample, nearly 60% were seen once. Sequencing was done on a sample of peripheral blood. Receptors were obtained from a woman aged 25 to 45 with primary liver carcinoma and hepatitis B virus infection. The CDR3 runs from the conserved cysteine through the conserved F or W. A D gene is named only where the DNA matches it firmly. Where a row states a size, it is once, few, many or the class of an expanded clone; other rows omit it.

v_call: TRBV11-2
cdr3_length: 15
clone_size: once
d_call: TRBD2
j_call: TRBJ2-7
cdr3_nt: TGTGCCATCACCGAAGGACTAGCGGAATCCTACGAGCAGTACTTC
cdr3_aa: CAITEGLAESYEQYF

v_call: TRBV6-5
cdr3_length: 17
clone_size: .
d_call: TRBD1
j_call: TRBJ2-2
cdr3_nt: TGTGCCAGCAGTTCGCCCAGGGACAGGGGCCGGGCCGGGGAGCTGTTTTTT
cdr3_aa: CASSSPRDRGRAGELFF

v_call: TRBV6-5
cdr3_length: 14
clone_size: .
d_call: .
j_call: TRBJ1-1
cdr3_nt: TGTGCCAGCAGTTCCCGACTTGTGAACACTGAAGCTTTCTTT
cdr3_aa: CASSSRLVNTEAFF

v_call: TRBV11-1
cdr3_length: 15
clone_size: .
d_call: TRBD2
j_call: TRBJ2-7
cdr3_nt: TGTACCAGCAACTACGGCGGGAGGGCCCCCTACGAGCAGTACTTC
cdr3_aa: CTSNYGGRAPYEQYF

v_call: TRBV29-1
cdr3_length: 13
clone_size: .
d_call: .
j_call: TRBJ2-3
cdr3_nt: TGCAACGTTGGAGGAGGGAACACAGATACGCAGTATTTT
cdr3_aa: CNVGGGNTDTQYF

v_call: TRBV30
cdr3_length: 17
clone_size: few
d_call: .
j_call: TRBJ2-5
cdr3_nt: TGTGCCTGGAGTGTACGGGAGTTTCTCCCCAAACAAGAGACCCAGTACTTC
cdr3_aa: CAWSVREFLPKQETQYF

v_call: TRBV19
cdr3_length: 15
clone_size: .
d_call: .
j_call: TRBJ1-1
cdr3_nt: TGTGCCAGTAGTACCCAAGGGATCACGAACACTGAAGCTTTCTTT
cdr3_aa: CASSTQGITNTEAFF

v_call: TRBV24-1
cdr3_length: 14
clone_size: once
d_call: TRBD2
j_call: TRBJ2-1
cdr3_nt: TGTGCCACCAGTGATGCGACTAGCGTCCGTGAGCAGTTCTTC
cdr3_aa: CATSDATSVREQFF

v_call: TRBV6-6
cdr3_length: 14
clone_size: once
d_call: .
j_call: TRBJ2-1
cdr3_nt: TGTGCCAGCAGTTACCTGATCAGTGACCATGAGCAGTTCTTC
cdr3_aa: CASSYLISDHEQFF

v_call: TRBV25-1
cdr3_length: 15
clone_size: .
d_call: TRBD1
j_call: TRBJ1-6
cdr3_nt: TGTGCCAGCAGTGAATGGAGACAGGGTTATTCACCCCTCCACTTT
cdr3_aa: CASSEWRQGYSPLHF

v_call: TRBV11-2
cdr3_length: 16
clone_size: medium-sized
d_call: .
j_call: TRBJ2-3
cdr3_nt: TGTGCCAGCAGCGCACGCGGGGCTCTTAGCACAGATACGCAGTATTTT
cdr3_aa: CASSARGALSTDTQYF

v_call: TRBV11-1
cdr3_length: 18
clone_size: .
d_call: TRBD2
j_call: TRBJ2-1
cdr3_nt: TGTGCCGGCAGCTTAAGTGGGAGCGGGACGAGCGGTCGTAATGAGCAGTTCTTC
cdr3_aa: CAGSLSGSGTSGRNEQFF

v_call: TRBV7-9
cdr3_length: 16
clone_size: few
d_call: .
j_call: TRBJ2-3
cdr3_nt: TGTGCCAGCAGCTTAGCATACAGCAGAAACACAGATACGCAGTATTTT
cdr3_aa: CASSLAYSRNTDTQYF

v_call: TRBV11-2
cdr3_length: 14
clone_size: .
d_call: .
j_call: TRBJ2-7
cdr3_nt: TGTGCTAGCAGCCCAAAAGGGTTCTCCTACGAGCAGTACTTC
cdr3_aa: CASSPKGFSYEQYF

v_call: TRBV6-1
cdr3_length: 15
clone_size: .
d_call: .
j_call: TRBJ2-1
cdr3_nt: TGTGTCAGCAGTGTAGAGGCAGGATGTGACAATGAGCAGTTCTTC
cdr3_aa: CVSSVEAGCDNEQFF

v_call: TRBV4-2
cdr3_length: 13
clone_size: few
d_call: .
j_call: TRBJ1-1
cdr3_nt: TGTGCCAGCAGCCAAGATGGGGTCACTGAAGCTTTCTTT
cdr3_aa: CASSQDGVTEAFF

v_call: TRBV12-3/TRBV12-4
cdr3_length: 14
clone_size: .
d_call: .
j_call: TRBJ2-7
cdr3_nt: TGTGCCAGCAGTTTTGACTTACCATCCTACGAGCAGTACTTC
cdr3_aa: CASSFDLPSYEQYF

v_call: TRBV6-6
cdr3_length: 11
clone_size: few
d_call: .
j_call: TRBJ1-1
cdr3_nt: TGTGCCAGCAGTTCGGTGGCTGAAGCTTTCTTT
cdr3_aa: CASSSVAEAFF

v_call: TRBV7-9
cdr3_length: 14
clone_size: few
d_call: TRBD2
j_call: TRBJ2-7
cdr3_nt: TGTGCCAGCAGAGATAGCGGGACTACCTACGAGCAGTACTTC
cdr3_aa: CASRDSGTTYEQYF

v_call: TRBV6-2/TRBV6-3
cdr3_length: 14
clone_size: .
d_call: .
j_call: TRBJ2-4
cdr3_nt: TGTGCCAGCAGAATACAGGGAGCCAAAAACATTCAGTACTTC
cdr3_aa: CASRIQGAKNIQYF

v_call: TRBV4-3
cdr3_length: 17
clone_size: .
d_call: TRBD2
j_call: TRBJ2-7
cdr3_nt: TGTGCCAGCAGTCCCGAACCGGGACTAGCGGGAGACTACGAGCGGTACTTC
cdr3_aa: CASSPEPGLAGDYERYF

v_call: TRBV6-2/TRBV6-3
cdr3_length: 19
clone_size: .
d_call: TRBD2
j_call: TRBJ2-6
cdr3_nt: TGTGCCAGCAGGGCAACCGGGACTAGCGTTAATTCTGGGGCCAACGTCCTGACTTTC
cdr3_aa: CASRATGTSVNSGANVLTF

v_call: TRBV30
cdr3_length: 13
clone_size: .
d_call: .
j_call: TRBJ1-5
cdr3_nt: TGTGCCTGGAGTGCCCAGAGTAATCAGCCCCAGCATTTT
cdr3_aa: CAWSAQSNQPQHF

v_call: TRBV30
cdr3_length: 15
clone_size: .
d_call: TRBD2
j_call: TRBJ2-1
cdr3_nt: TGTGCCTTTCACACTAGCGGGAGAAGGTTGGATGAGCAGTTCTTC
cdr3_aa: CAFHTSGRRLDEQFF

v_call: TRBV12-3/TRBV12-4
cdr3_length: 12
clone_size: many
d_call: .
j_call: TRBJ2-2
cdr3_nt: TGTGCCAGCATAGGGGGGACCGGGGAGCTGTTTTTT
cdr3_aa: CASIGGTGELFF

v_call: TRBV5-8
cdr3_length: 14
clone_size: few
d_call: .
j_call: TRBJ2-2
cdr3_nt: TGTGCCAGCAGCTTGATTACGTACACCGGGGAGCTGTTTTTT
cdr3_aa: CASSLITYTGELFF

v_call: TRBV6-5
cdr3_length: 15
clone_size: .
d_call: TRBD2
j_call: TRBJ2-4
cdr3_nt: TGTGCCAGCAGTTACGGCCCTAGCGGTATGAACATTCAGTACTTC
cdr3_aa: CASSYGPSGMNIQYF

v_call: TRBV6-2/TRBV6-3
cdr3_length: 18
clone_size: .
d_call: TRBD2
j_call: TRBJ2-2
cdr3_nt: TGTGCCAGCAGTTACTCGAGTAAGCGGGAGATAAACACCGGGGAGCTGTTTTTT
cdr3_aa: CASSYSSKREINTGELFF

v_call: TRBV14
cdr3_length: 15
clone_size: .
d_call: .
j_call: TRBJ1-2
cdr3_nt: TGTGCCAGCAGCCAAGAATTTGCCAGGGGCAATGGCTACACCTTC
cdr3_aa: CASSQEFARGNGYTF

v_call: TRBV6-2/TRBV6-3
cdr3_length: 15
clone_size: many
d_call: .
j_call: TRBJ2-7
cdr3_nt: TGTGCCAGCAGGTCTCTCCGGGACTCCACTTACGAGCAGTACTTC
cdr3_aa: CASRSLRDSTYEQYF

v_call: TRBV6-6
cdr3_length: 15
clone_size: few
d_call: .
j_call: TRBJ1-2
cdr3_nt: TGTGCCAGCAGTTACTCGACTAGCACCCGGGATGGCTACACCTTC
cdr3_aa: CASSYSTSTRDGYTF

v_call: TRBV28
cdr3_length: 12
clone_size: .
d_call: .
j_call: TRBJ2-7
cdr3_nt: TGTGCCAGCAGTACACCCTTCTACGAGCAGTACTTC
cdr3_aa: CASSTPFYEQYF

v_call: TRBV5-4
cdr3_length: 17
clone_size: .
d_call: TRBD2
j_call: TRBJ2-3
cdr3_nt: TGTGCCAGCAGCTCATCTGGGTGGGGACTAGTCACAGATACGCAGTATTTT
cdr3_aa: CASSSSGWGLVTDTQYF

v_call: TRBV28
cdr3_length: 12
clone_size: few
d_call: .
j_call: TRBJ1-5
cdr3_nt: TGTGCCAGCAGTTTATTGGTTCAGCCCCAGCATTTT
cdr3_aa: CASSLLVQPQHF

v_call: TRBV29-1
cdr3_length: 15
clone_size: many
d_call: TRBD1
j_call: TRBJ2-6
cdr3_nt: TGCAGCGTTGTGGGACAGACCTCTGGGGCCAACGTCCTGACTTTC
cdr3_aa: CSVVGQTSGANVLTF

v_call: TRBV6-6
cdr3_length: 15
clone_size: few
d_call: .
j_call: TRBJ2-6
cdr3_nt: TGTGCCAGCAGTCCTTTTGGCTCTGGGGCCAACGTCCTGACTTTC
cdr3_aa: CASSPFGSGANVLTF

v_call: TRBV5-6
cdr3_length: 15
clone_size: .
d_call: TRBD2
j_call: TRBJ2-2
cdr3_nt: TGTGCCAGCAGCCCATTGGGAGGGGCGACCGGGGAGCTGTTTTTT
cdr3_aa: CASSPLGGATGELFF

v_call: TRBV28
cdr3_length: 15
clone_size: .
d_call: .
j_call: TRBJ2-7
cdr3_nt: TGTGCCGGCAGTTCACCCCATGACGGCCCCTACGAGCAGTACTTC
cdr3_aa: CAGSSPHDGPYEQYF

v_call: TRBV6-5
cdr3_length: 15
clone_size: .
d_call: .
j_call: TRBJ2-1
cdr3_nt: TGTGCCAGCAGCCCGGGTTGGGCGGGTCACAATAAGCAGTTCTTC
cdr3_aa: CASSPGWAGHNKQFF

v_call: TRBV14
cdr3_length: 16
clone_size: few
d_call: .
j_call: TRBJ2-3
cdr3_nt: TGTGCCAGCAGCCAAGAGGCCGTATTAAACACAGATACGCAGTATTTT
cdr3_aa: CASSQEAVLNTDTQYF

v_call: TRBV4-3
cdr3_length: 14
clone_size: many
d_call: .
j_call: TRBJ2-1
cdr3_nt: TGCGCCAGCAGCCATCAGGATTCCTACAATGAGCAGTTCTTC
cdr3_aa: CASSHQDSYNEQFF

v_call: TRBV12-3/TRBV12-4
cdr3_length: 13
clone_size: .
d_call: TRBD2
j_call: TRBJ2-5
cdr3_nt: TGTGCCAGCAGGCTAGCGGGAGCCGAGACCCAGTACTTC
cdr3_aa: CASRLAGAETQYF

v_call: TRBV7-9
cdr3_length: 21
clone_size: .
d_call: TRBD1
j_call: TRBJ2-1
cdr3_nt: TGTGCCAGCAGTTTAATAAGGGGGGACAGGGAAAGGCTAGCGGCTCACAATGAGCAGTTCTTC
cdr3_aa: CASSLIRGDRERLAAHNEQFF

v_call: TRBV12-3/TRBV12-4
cdr3_length: 13
clone_size: .
d_call: .
j_call: TRBJ2-7
cdr3_nt: TGTGCCAGCAGGCTAGGAGGCCCGGTCGAGCAGTACTTC
cdr3_aa: CASRLGGPVEQYF

v_call: TRBV29-1
cdr3_length: 9
clone_size: many
d_call: .
j_call: TRBJ2-7
cdr3_nt: TGCAGCGTTGTAACCGAGCAGTACTTC
cdr3_aa: CSVVTEQYF

v_call: TRBV11-1
cdr3_length: 17
clone_size: .
d_call: TRBD2
j_call: TRBJ2-1
cdr3_nt: TGTGCCAGCAGCCTAAAGTCCGGGAGGGACCTCTGGAATGAGCAGTTCTTC
cdr3_aa: CASSLKSGRDLWNEQFF

v_call: TRBV6-5
cdr3_length: 13
clone_size: few
d_call: .
j_call: TRBJ2-7
cdr3_nt: TGTGCCAGCAGGATGGAAGGTTGCAACGAGCAGTACTTC
cdr3_aa: CASRMEGCNEQYF